This is a list of T cell receptor beta chains from one sample in a study of PD-L1 blockade in urothelial cancer. Produced via immunoSEQ multiplex PCR; TCRdb's table is partial and in-frame only. Counted here are tens of thousands of clones, around 80% occurring once; the ten biggest clones make up 3% to 3.5%. The sample here was PBMCs, taken around atezolizumab (anti-PD-L1) treatment. The receptor source for this set is a man aged 65 to 85 with urothelial cancer. CDR3s include the opening cysteine and the closing phenylalanine or tryptophan. Each record gives: V gene, D gene, clone size, J gene, CDR3 protein, CDR3 DNA. The D gene is left open where the match is weak. Size values are once, few and many counts, or a class for expanded clones, and some rows have none.

TRBV4-2	NA	NA	TRBJ1-4	CASSQEAGREKLFF	TGTGCCAGCAGCCAAGAAGCAGGGCGCGAAAAACTGTTTTTT
TRBV9	NA	few	TRBJ2-6	CASSVDDGGRGANVLTF	TGTGCCAGCAGCGTAGATGACGGAGGGCGGGGGGCCAACGTCCTGACTTTC
TRBV4-1	NA	NA	TRBJ1-3	CASSQDWQGTGDTIYF	TGCGCCAGCAGCCAAGATTGGCAGGGAACGGGGGACACCATATATTTT
TRBV19	TRBD1	NA	TRBJ2-2	CASMLQGAGGELFF	TGTGCCAGTATGCTACAGGGGGCGGGCGGGGAGCTGTTTTTT
TRBV4-2	NA	NA	TRBJ2-2	CASSQDRERADTGELFF	TGTGCCAGCAGCCAAGATAGAGAGCGGGCGGACACCGGGGAGCTGTTTTTT
TRBV5-6	NA	NA	TRBJ2-7	CASSLETVRRDYEQYF	TGTGCCAGCAGCTTGGAGACAGTGAGACGAGACTACGAGCAGTACTTC
TRBV27	TRBD1	NA	TRBJ1-1	CASSPRTGGEAEAFF	TGTGCCAGCAGTCCACGGACAGGGGGGGAGGCTGAAGCTTTCTTT
TRBV7-2	NA	NA	TRBJ1-2	CASSSGDPGINGYTF	TGTGCCAGCAGCTCCGGGGATCCGGGTATTAATGGCTACACCTTC
TRBV2	NA	NA	TRBJ1-2	CASSGDWVDGYTF	TGTGCCAGCAGCGGGGACTGGGTGGATGGCTACACCTTC
TRBV2	TRBD1	NA	TRBJ2-4	CASSQDRVSKNIQYF	TGTGCCAGCAGCCAGGACAGGGTGTCCAAAAACATTCAGTACTTC
TRBV7-9	TRBD1	few	TRBJ1-2	CASSPGQGEVYGYTF	TGTGCCAGCAGCCCCGGACAGGGGGAAGTCTATGGCTACACCTTC
TRBV5-1	TRBD1	few	TRBJ1-1	CASSLGRQGRAEAFF	TGCGCCAGCAGCTTGGGAAGACAGGGGAGGGCTGAAGCTTTCTTT
TRBV10-3	NA	once	TRBJ1-2	CAITKAAPGYGYTF	TGTGCCATCACTAAGGCCGCCCCGGGGTATGGCTACACCTTC
TRBV29-1	TRBD1	NA	TRBJ1-5	CSAGQGRDQPQHF	TGCAGCGCCGGACAGGGGAGGGATCAGCCCCAGCATTTT
TRBV7-9	TRBD1	NA	TRBJ2-7	CASSLGQGAIYEQYF	TGTGCCAGCAGCTTAGGACAGGGGGCAATCTACGAGCAGTACTTC
TRBV2	NA	NA	TRBJ2-3	CASGKTRGSTDTQYF	TGTGCCAGCGGTAAGACTAGAGGCAGCACAGATACGCAGTATTTT
TRBV5-6	TRBD1	NA	TRBJ1-4	CASSPRTTGGDEKLFF	TGTGCCAGCAGCCCTCGAACGACAGGGGGCGATGAAAAACTGTTTTTT
TRBV28	TRBD1	NA	TRBJ2-2	CASSLGDRVPGELFF	TGTGCCAGCAGTTTGGGGGACAGGGTCCCCGGGGAGCTGTTTTTT
TRBV11-1	TRBD2	NA	TRBJ2-7	CASSGSGNFNEQYF	TGTGCCAGCAGCGGTAGCGGGAACTTCAACGAGCAGTACTTC
TRBV5-4	NA	NA	TRBJ1-1	CASSPQVLGDEAFF	TGTGCCAGCAGCCCCCAAGTTCTAGGTGATGAAGCTTTCTTT
TRBV7-9	TRBD1	NA	TRBJ2-7	CASSHDRAYEQYF	TGTGCCAGCAGTCACGACAGGGCCTACGAGCAGTACTTC
TRBV5-1	NA	NA	TRBJ2-5	CASSFGSSYQETQYF	TGCGCCAGCAGCTTCGGTTCCTCGTACCAAGAGACCCAGTACTTC
TRBV6-1	NA	NA	TRBJ2-2	CASSAGDTGELFF	TGTGCCAGCAGTGCAGGGGACACCGGGGAGCTGTTTTTT
TRBV5-6	TRBD1	NA	TRBJ1-5	CASSRRTGASNQPQHF	TGTGCCAGCAGCAGACGGACAGGCGCCAGCAATCAGCCCCAGCATTTT
TRBV5-1	NA	NA	TRBJ2-3	CASSLAGVDTQYF	TGCGCCAGCAGCTTGGCCGGGGTAGATACGCAGTATTTT
TRBV28	NA	once	TRBJ2-7	CASKLPGPAYEQYF	TGTGCCAGCAAACTCCCGGGTCCTGCTTACGAGCAGTACTTC
TRBV7-2	NA	NA	TRBJ1-1	CASSLRGQALNTEAFF	TGTGCCAGCAGCTTAAGAGGGCAAGCGCTGAACACTGAAGCTTTCTTT
TRBV1	NA	once	TRBJ1-1	CTSSQYNPRDRTDKRNTEAFF	TGCACCAGCAGCCAATACAATCCACGGGACAGGACAGATAAACGGAACACTGAAGCTTTCTTT
TRBV4-1	NA	few	TRBJ1-1	CASSDPARATEAFF	TGCGCCAGCAGCGATCCGGCCAGGGCCACTGAAGCTTTCTTT
TRBV5-1	NA	NA	TRBJ1-5	CASSPFPGSNQPQHF	TGCGCCAGCAGCCCATTCCCCGGTAGCAATCAGCCCCAGCATTTT
TRBV5-6	NA	NA	TRBJ1-5	CASSFGGIGTNQPQHF	TGTGCCAGCAGCTTTGGGGGGATAGGGACCAATCAGCCCCAGCATTTT
TRBV10-3	NA	few	TRBJ2-1	CAISPVPTGDNEQFF	TGTGCCATCAGCCCTGTTCCTACAGGAGACAATGAGCAGTTCTTC
TRBV28	TRBD1	NA	TRBJ1-2	CASRKPDRGLTNYGYTF	TGTGCCAGCAGAAAGCCAGACAGGGGGCTTACTAACTATGGCTACACCTTC
TRBV6-5	TRBD1	NA	TRBJ2-2	CASSYRGQGTGELFF	TGTGCCAGCAGTTACAGGGGGCAGGGGACCGGGGAGCTGTTTTTT
TRBV2	NA	NA	TRBJ2-1	CASGYLTAYNEQFF	TGTGCCAGCGGGTATCTGACAGCGTACAATGAGCAGTTCTTC
TRBV6-1	NA	once	TRBJ2-7	CASSDLYSFYEQYF	TGTGCCAGCAGTGATTTATACTCTTTCTACGAGCAGTACTTC
TRBV27	NA	NA	TRBJ2-3	CASSPGLLRDTQYF	TGTGCCAGCAGTCCCGGACTACTCCGGGATACGCAGTATTTT
TRBV9	TRBD2	NA	TRBJ2-3	CASSGPNGGSFTDTQYF	TGTGCCAGCAGCGGCCCGAATGGCGGGAGCTTCACAGATACGCAGTATTTT
TRBV6-1	NA	NA	TRBJ2-5	CASQYGLGTRETQYF	TGTGCCAGCCAATACGGACTCGGGACAAGAGAAACCCAGTACTTC
TRBV7-2	TRBD1	NA	TRBJ2-1	CASSIQGYYYNEQFF	TGTGCCAGCAGCATACAGGGGTACTACTACAATGAGCAGTTCTTC
TRBV27	NA	NA	TRBJ1-2	CASSNGQALGYGYTF	TGTGCCAGCAGTAACGGACAAGCCCTCGGCTATGGCTACACCTTC
TRBV5-6	NA	NA	TRBJ1-3	CASSLGQGAQGNTIYF	TGTGCCAGCAGCTTGGGGCAGGGTGCTCAAGGAAACACCATATATTTT
TRBV29-1	NA	few	TRBJ1-1	CSVGGEGGNTEAFF	TGCAGCGTTGGCGGTGAAGGGGGAAACACTGAAGCTTTCTTT
TRBV15	NA	NA	TRBJ2-1	CATSRDERWAIEQFF	TGTGCCACCAGCAGAGACGAGCGGTGGGCCATTGAGCAGTTCTTC
TRBV18	NA	NA	TRBJ2-7	CASSVNDGPYEQYF	TGTGCCAGCTCCGTCAACGATGGGCCCTACGAGCAGTACTTC
TRBV19	TRBD1	NA	TRBJ1-1	CATYRQGAGNTEAFF	TGTGCCACCTACAGACAGGGTGCGGGGAACACTGAAGCTTTCTTT
TRBV7-9	TRBD2	NA	TRBJ2-1	CASSLPFRLAGDLNEQFF	TGTGCCAGCAGCTTACCCTTTAGACTAGCGGGAGACCTCAATGAGCAGTTCTTC
TRBV27	NA	NA	TRBJ2-5	CASSTLAGAMETQYF	TGTGCCAGCAGTACCCTCGCAGGGGCCATGGAGACCCAGTACTTC
TRBV25-1	NA	NA	TRBJ1-2	CATAGGAGVGYTF	TGTGCCACCGCAGGAGGGGCCGGTGTGGGCTACACCTTC
TRBV6-6	NA	NA	TRBJ1-3	CASSYFPGKTGNTIYF	TGTGCCAGCAGTTACTTCCCCGGGAAAACTGGAAACACCATATATTTT
TRBV28	NA	NA	TRBJ2-4	CASSSTTSILQYF	TGTGCCAGCAGTTCCACGACAAGTATTCTTCAGTACTTC
TRBV30	NA	NA	TRBJ1-1	CAWSSGAEAFF	TGTGCCTGGAGTTCGGGGGCTGAAGCTTTCTTT
TRBV7-6	NA	NA	TRBJ2-5	CASSLGGFTLAKTQYF	TGTGCCAGCAGCCTGGGGGGATTCACGCTAGCGAAGACCCAGTACTTC
TRBV4-1	TRBD2	NA	TRBJ2-1	CASSPVVRGRRSYNEQFF	TGCGCCAGCAGTCCCGTTGTCCGCGGGAGGCGTTCCTACAATGAGCAGTTCTTC
TRBV4-1	TRBD2	NA	TRBJ2-2	CASSLLAGGDTGELFF	TGCGCCAGCAGCCTTTTAGCGGGCGGAGACACCGGGGAGCTGTTTTTT
TRBV7-2	NA	few	TRBJ1-2	CASSYGGLAGYTF	TGTGCCAGCAGCTATGGAGGGTTGGCGGGCTACACCTTC
TRBV5-4	TRBD2	NA	TRBJ2-1	CASSLLAGGSNEQFF	TGTGCCAGCAGCTTACTAGCGGGGGGATCCAATGAGCAGTTCTTC
TRBV11-2	TRBD2	NA	TRBJ2-3	CASSSDSGSGTDTQYF	TGTGCCAGCAGCTCCGATAGCGGGTCGGGCACAGATACGCAGTATTTT
TRBV7-2	NA	NA	TRBJ2-7	CASSNKGVYEQYF	TGTGCCAGCAGCAACAAAGGGGTCTACGAGCAGTACTTC